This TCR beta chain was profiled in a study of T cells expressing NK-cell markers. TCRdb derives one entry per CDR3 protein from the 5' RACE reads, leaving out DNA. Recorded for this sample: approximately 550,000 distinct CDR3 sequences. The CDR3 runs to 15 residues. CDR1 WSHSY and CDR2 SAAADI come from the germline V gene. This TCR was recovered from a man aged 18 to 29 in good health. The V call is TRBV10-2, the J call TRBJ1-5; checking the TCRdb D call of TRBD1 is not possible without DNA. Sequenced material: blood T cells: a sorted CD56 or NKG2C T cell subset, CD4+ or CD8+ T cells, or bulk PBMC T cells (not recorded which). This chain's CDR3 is CASSELQGPGQPQHF.